This T cell receptor (beta chain) was sequenced during a study of T cells in Graves' hyperthyroidism and ophthalmopathy. This clonotype occurred many times. Amplified TCR beta CDR3 regions came from RNA transcripts. The HTBI primer set was used in a first-round RT-PCR of the TCR CDR3. Each CDR3 protein gets one entry after TCRdb re-called the multiplex PCR reads with MiXCR. The table has hundreds of thousands of distinct CDR3 sequences, more than 30% seen once. The V end was cut by 6 bases, the J end by 2 bases, with 14 bases between. Germline V gene sequence: CDR1 DFQATT, CDR2 SNEGSKA (reference sequence). The CDR3 totals 14 residues.

The sample taken for sequencing was blood. The clonotype originates from a young man with Graves' hyperthyroidism. This chain uses TRBV20-1 with TRBJ1-5; D unclear. The CDR3 reads CSAQPPRGNQPQHF. The CDR3 DNA sequence: TGCAGTGCCCAACCTCCCCGGGGCAATCAGCCCCAGCATTTT.